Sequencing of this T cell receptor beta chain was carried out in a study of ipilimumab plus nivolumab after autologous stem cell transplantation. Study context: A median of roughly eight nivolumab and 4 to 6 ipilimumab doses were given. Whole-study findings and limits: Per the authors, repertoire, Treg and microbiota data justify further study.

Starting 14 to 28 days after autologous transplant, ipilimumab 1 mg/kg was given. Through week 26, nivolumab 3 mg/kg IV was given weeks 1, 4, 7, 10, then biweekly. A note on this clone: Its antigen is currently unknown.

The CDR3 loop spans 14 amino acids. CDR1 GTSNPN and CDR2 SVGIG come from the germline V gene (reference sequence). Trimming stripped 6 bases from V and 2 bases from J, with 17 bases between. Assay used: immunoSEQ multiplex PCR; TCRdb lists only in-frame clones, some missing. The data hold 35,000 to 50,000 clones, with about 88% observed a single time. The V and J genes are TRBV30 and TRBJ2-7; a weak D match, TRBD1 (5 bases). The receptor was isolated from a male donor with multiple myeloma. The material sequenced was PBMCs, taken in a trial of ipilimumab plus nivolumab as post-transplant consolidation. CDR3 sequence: CACWTPGGTYEQYF. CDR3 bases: TGTGCCTGCTGGACACCAGGCGGAACCTACGAGCAGTACTTC.